This T cell receptor beta chain was sequenced in a study of blood T cell repertoires in COVID-19. Background on the study: Collection of acute and convalescent COVID-19 samples took place in the United States, Italy and Spain. PBMCs, B-cell-depleted T cells, or T cells were the source of the cDNA or gDNA that made up the material.

This clone was picked up a small number of times. Germline V gene lookup returns CDR1 LNHDA and CDR2 SQIVND (reference sequence). The CDR3 loop spans 17 amino acids. V shed 5 bases, J shed 0 bases, and the junction held 11 bases outside the gene matches. Original handling: Estimation of nucleated cell counts relied on the amplification of reference gene primers. The data were produced by immunoSEQ multiplex PCR, yet TCRdb's version contains in-frame clones alone and is incomplete. D and trimming were read from the DNA, whereas the V and J calls and clone size are those reported in that table. The sample records over 95,000 clones, around 81% being singletons.

The V gene is TRBV19, the J gene TRBJ1-1; 8 bases map to TRBD1. The TCR sequence derives from a human donor in a cohort sampled during active COVID-19. The sample taken for sequencing was peripheral blood. The DNA of the CDR3 is TGTGCCAGTAGTCCGTCCCGGGACAGGTTCCTGAACACTGAAGCTTTCTTT. Its protein is CASSPSRDRFLNTEAFF.